This TCR beta chain was found in a study of shared clonotypes between healthy human individuals. Overall study results and limits: At large depth, rarefaction still showed sorted-subset sequencing to be incomplete. Clonotypes shared by all four sorted-subset donors had higher generation probabilities than non-shared clonotypes.

With regard to this clone: The antigen remains unidentified.

CDR1 MNHEY and CDR2 SVGAGI come from the germline V gene. Trimming took off 5 bases at V and 6 bases at J, with 14 bases between the two ends. The CDR3 runs 13 residues. At a deep level, the assay was run. The protocol was immunoSEQ multiplex PCR, while the TCRdb copy is restricted to in-frame clones and leaves out a portion. The sample lists hundreds of thousands of clones, around 72% occurring once. In the CD4+ fraction, cells were divided into CD45RA+ naive and CD45RA-negative memory subsets. This TCR was recovered from a woman aged 25 to 39 in good health. The gene calls are TRBV6-5 and TRBJ2-7; perhaps TRBD2 as D (6 bases). The sample was memory CD4+ T cells sorted from blood. Indicated subset: CD45RA-negative fraction. The CDR3 sequence is CASSPPSGGEQYF. The DNA of the CDR3 is TGTGCCAGCAGTCCCCCTTCCGGGGGCGAGCAGTACTTC.